The 29 T cell receptor beta chains listed next were all sequenced from one sample in a study of T cell repertoires in cytomegalovirus infection. In TCRdb, the reads were re-called with MiXCR into one record per CDR3 protein. In the table there are 180,000 or so distinct CDR3 sequences, approximately 18% of which are singletons. The sample comprised CD8+ T cells from PBMCs. Every receptor here comes from a human donor in good health (CMV status not recorded). Some clones in this sample may be carry-over from other donors' samples.

The rearrangement uses TRBV9 and TRBJ2-3; either TRBD1 or TRBD2 may fit D (5 bases each). CDR1 is SGDLS and CDR2 is YYNGEE in the germline V gene. CDR3 length: 15 amino acids. V lost 0 bases and J 2 bases, leaving 10 bases between the germline ends. CDR3 in amino acids: CASSVGGRNTDTQYF. The CDR3, as DNA: TGTGCCAGCAGCGTAGGGGGACGGAACACAGATACGCAGTATTTT.

This clonotype was recorded a few times. V gene TRBV7-9 combines with J gene TRBJ2-3, with D hard to call. The length of the CDR3 is 14 residues. Germline CDR1 SEHNR, CDR2 FQNEAQ (reference sequence). Trimming left V 0 bases short and J 0 bases short, with 4 bases between. The CDR3 is CASSLARSTDTQYF. The CDR3 region has the DNA TGTGCCAGCAGCTTAGCGCGTAGCACAGATACGCAGTATTTT.

This clonotype has a handful of counts. This chain connects TRBV12-3 or TRBV12-4 to TRBJ2-3; a weak D match, TRBD1 (6 bases). This CDR3 comprises 15 residues. Trimming shortened V by 3 bases and J by 1 base, and 11 bases separated the two germline ends. Here the CDR3 reads CASSLTGSGTDTQYF. CDR3 nucleotide sequence: TGTGCCAGCAGTTTGACAGGCTCTGGCACAGATACGCAGTATTTT.

Ten or more counts support this clonotype. The chain employs TRBV12-3 or TRBV12-4 and TRBJ2-7; possible D gene TRBD1, 6 bases. V was trimmed by 1 base and J by 3 bases, leaving 7 bases between them. The CDR3 is 13 amino acids. CDR3 in DNA: TGTGCCAGCAGTTTAGGGACAGTCTACGAGCAGTACTTC. This codes for CASSLGTVYEQYF.

This chain connects TRBV6-2 or TRBV6-3 to TRBJ2-3; no clear D gene. This CDR3 region has 10 residues. Germline CDR1 MNHEY, CDR2 SVGEGT. This chain's CDR3 is CSSGGDTQYF. The CDR3 bases are TGTTCATCAGGCGGCGATACGCAGTATTTT.

This clonotype was observed a few times. This rearrangement joins TRBV3-1 to TRBJ2-1, with D possibly matching TRBD2 (5 bases). CDR1 and CDR2 (germline): LGHDT, YNNKEL (reference sequence). The CDR3 has 18 residues. Trimming took off 0 bases at V and 5 bases at J, with 20 bases between the two ends. As DNA, the CDR3 is TGTGCCAGCAGCCAAGATGCCCCCAGGTTGGACTTTAACAATGAGCAGTTCTTC. It specifies CASSQDAPRLDFNNEQFF.

This clonotype was observed a handful of times. This chain joins TRBV4-3 and TRBJ2-2; tentatively, D is TRBD2 (7 bases). Trimming pared 3 bases from V and 0 bases from J, leaving 17 bases between. This CDR3 is 18 amino acids long. The germline CDR1 and CDR2 sequences are LGHNA and YSLEER. The CDR3 loop reads CASSHIWAGATNTGELFF. CDR3 nucleotides: TGCGCCAGCAGCCATATTTGGGCGGGGGCCACGAACACCGGGGAGCTGTTTTTT.

This chain uses TRBV12-3 or TRBV12-4 with TRBJ1-1; D gene uncertain. The V gene lost 6 bases and the J gene lost 8 bases, with 19 bases spanning the gap. The CDR3 runs 14 residues. CDR3 nucleotide sequence: TGTGCCAGCAGCCGAGGCGGTGGAGGAACCGAAGCTTTCTTT. It is translated as CASSRGGGGTEAFF.

The rearrangement joins TRBV30 to TRBJ2-7; D remains unclear. Germline V gene sequence: CDR1 GTSNPN, CDR2 SVGIG (reference sequence). CDR3 size: 11 residues. The ends were cut back, 5 bases at V and 0 bases at J, with 5 bases in the middle. CDR3 amino acids: CAWRSSYEQYF. The CDR3 DNA sequence: TGTGCCTGGCGGAGCTCCTACGAGCAGTACTTC.

V gene TRBV6-6 combines with J gene TRBJ2-7; D remains unclear. The germline CDR1 and CDR2 sequences are MNHNY and SVGAGI (reference sequence). V lost 8 bases to trimming and J lost 1 base, with 12 bases between them. The CDR3 extends over 13 amino acids. The CDR3 region is CASQTGRSYEQYF. The CDR3 nucleotides are TGTGCCAGCCAAACGGGCAGGTCCTACGAGCAGTACTTC.

The gene calls are TRBV29-1 and TRBJ1-2; D may be TRBD1 (5 bases). CDR1 is SQVTM, CDR2 ANQGSEA, per germline. The CDR3 totals 15 residues. Trimming left V 0 bases short and J 0 bases short, with 11 bases between. Written as DNA, the CDR3 is TGCAGCGTTGAAGATTGGGACGGATCTAACTATGGCTACACCTTC. Translated: CSVEDWDGSNYGYTF.

The rearrangement uses TRBV12-3 or TRBV12-4 and TRBJ2-1; the match to TRBD1 covers 12 bases. After removal of 1 base from V and 7 bases from J, the junction contained 2 bases not matched to a gene. The CDR3 runs to 15 residues. CDR3 in DNA: TGTGCCAGCAGTTTAGGGGACAGGGGGCTAAATGAGCAGTTCTTC. Its translation: CASSLGDRGLNEQFF.

This clonotype was counted only a few times. V is TRBV7-8 and J is TRBJ2-7; D possibly corresponds to TRBD1 (6 bases). V lost 4 bases, J lost 4 bases, and 17 bases lay in between. Per the germline V gene, CDR1 is SGHVS and CDR2 is FQNEAQ. The CDR3 length is 15 residues. The CDR3 DNA sequence: TGTGCCAGCAGCTCAAGGGACAAGGGTGCTTACGAGCAGTACTTC. Its protein product is CASSSRDKGAYEQYF.

This chain joins TRBV2 and TRBJ1-5, with D perhaps TRBD1 (5 bases). Germline lookup yields CDR1 SNHLY and CDR2 FYNNEI. The V and J ends lost 4 bases and 5 bases respectively, with 15 bases between them. This CDR3 comprises 15 residues. The CDR3 DNA is TGTGCCAGCAGTGGGGGGGATTGGGACCATCAGCCCCAGCATTTT. This codes for CASSGGDWDHQPQHF.

This clonotype turned up a few times. This chain links TRBV7-8 with TRBJ2-2; possibly TRBD1 for D (6 bases). Germline CDR1 is SGHVS and CDR2 is FQNEAQ. V lost 5 bases to trimming and J lost 8 bases, with 21 bases between them. The CDR3 contains 16 residues. CDR3: CASSRTLDSAGGELFF. The CDR3 DNA is TGTGCCAGCAGCCGAACCTTGGACAGCGCTGGAGGGGAGCTGTTTTTT.

This clonotype turned up a few times. V and J are TRBV30 and TRBJ2-2; no reliable D call. In germline, CDR1 is GTSNPN, CDR2 SVGIG (reference sequence). V lost 3 bases and J 4 bases, leaving 6 bases between the germline ends. This CDR3 has 12 amino acids. The CDR3 region is CAWSEATGELFF. In nucleotides, the CDR3 is TGTGCCTGGAGCGAGGCCACCGGGGAGCTGTTTTTT.

The J gene is TRBJ1-1, the V gene TRBV6-2 or TRBV6-3; 7 bases are a match to TRBD1. The V segment lost 0 bases and the J segment 4 bases; nucleotides outside the gene matches: 14. Germline CDR1 reads MNHEY; CDR2 reads SVGEGT. The CDR3 is 18 residues long. The CDR3 sequence is CASSYSSQGDDPGTEAFF. CDR3 coding DNA: TGTGCCAGCAGTTACTCTTCTCAGGGGGACGACCCAGGCACTGAAGCTTTCTTT.

This clonotype appeared a few times. The V gene is TRBV4-3, the J gene TRBJ1-5; 7 bases agree with TRBD1. This CDR3 is 15 amino acids long. Germline CDR1 is LGHNA and CDR2 is YSLEER. With 3 bases clipped from V and 5 bases from J, the junction kept 7 bases outside the gene matches. In nucleotides, the CDR3 is TGCGCCAGCAGCCAGGGGGACAGCGGTCATCAGCCCCAGCATTTT. It codes for CASSQGDSGHQPQHF.

There are a few counts of this clonotype. V and J are TRBV28 and TRBJ2-7; D gene uncertain. Trimming took off 2 bases at V and 1 base at J, with 6 bases between the two ends. Germline V gives CDR1 MDHEN, CDR2 SYDVKM. This CDR3 contains 13 residues. The CDR3: CASSLPRSYEQYF. In nucleotides, the CDR3 is TGTGCCAGCAGTTTACCGAGATCCTACGAGCAGTACTTC. Full variable domain (outside the CDR3, taken from reference TRBV28 and TRBJ2-7): DVKVTQSSRYLVKRTGEKVFLECVQDMDHENMFWYRQDPGLGLRLIYFSYDVKMKEKGDIPEGYSVSREKKERFSLILESASTNQTSMYLCASSLPRSYEQYFGPGTRLTVT.

This chain joins TRBV29-1 and TRBJ1-5; D gene uncertain. The length of the CDR3 is 14 residues. Trimming stripped 4 bases from V and 0 bases from J, with 10 bases between. CDR1 SQVTM and CDR2 ANQGSEA come from the germline V gene. For the CDR3, the DNA is TGCAGCGTTGTTTGGGCAGCTAGCAATCAGCCCCAGCATTTT. It is translated as CSVVWAASNQPQHF.

This clonotype has more than one count but fewer than ten. This chain links TRBV6-2 or TRBV6-3 with TRBJ2-1, with 9 bases aligning to TRBD1. CDR1 MNHEY and CDR2 SVGEGT come from the germline V gene. J gave up 7 bases and V 2 bases, and 12 bases lay outside the gene matches. This CDR3 spans 17 amino acids. CDR3 loop: CASSYHRTGVLQNEQFF. In DNA form, the CDR3 reads TGTGCCAGCAGTTACCATCGGACAGGGGTTCTGCAGAATGAGCAGTTCTTC.

This clonotype was counted only a few times. V gene TRBV11-2 combines with J gene TRBJ1-4; a possible D gene is TRBD1 (6 bases). The CDR3 loop spans 16 amino acids. The germline V gene has CDR1 SGHAT and CDR2 FQNNGV. Deletions cut 5 bases from V and 5 bases from J, with 18 bases between. CDR3 sequence (DNA): TGTGCCAGCAGCGTCGGACAGCCGTACGTAAATGAAAAACTGTTTTTT. Translated, it gives CASSVGQPYVNEKLFF.

The gene calls are TRBV10-3 and TRBJ2-3, with 7 positions matching TRBD2. With 10 bases clipped from V and 0 bases from J, the junction kept 10 bases outside the gene matches. CDR3 length: 15 residues. Per germline, CDR1 ENHRY and CDR2 SYGVKD. This CDR3 is CATCSGVDSTDTQYF. The DNA of the CDR3 is TGTGCCACCTGCAGCGGGGTAGACAGCACAGATACGCAGTATTTT.

This clonotype came up a few times. The chain combines TRBV7-6 with TRBJ2-7; either TRBD1 or TRBD2 may supply D (5 bases each). CDR3 size: 14 residues. Between the trimmed V and J ends, which lost 3 bases and 3 bases, there was a span of 12 bases. Germline V gene lookup returns CDR1 SGHVS and CDR2 FNYEAQ. Here the CDR3 reads CASSFGGLDYEQYF. CDR3 coding DNA: TGTGCCAGCAGCTTTGGGGGTCTGGACTACGAGCAGTACTTC.

A single count supports this clonotype. The rearrangement links TRBV7-9 to TRBJ1-5; D perhaps matches TRBD1 (6 bases). Germline V gives CDR1 SEHNR, CDR2 FQNEAQ (reference sequence). V lost 4 bases, J lost 0 bases, and 10 bases lay in between. There are 15 residues in the CDR3. The CDR3 region is CASSSAGDSNQPQHF. The CDR3 DNA follows: TGTGCCAGCAGCTCCGCAGGGGATAGCAATCAGCCCCAGCATTTT.

This sequence joins TRBV15 and TRBJ1-5, with 8 bases that match TRBD1. After removal of 3 bases from V and 5 bases from J, the junction contained 12 bases not matched to a gene. Looked up from germline, CDR1 is LNHNV and CDR2 is YYDKDF (reference sequence). The CDR3 loop spans 17 amino acids. CDR3 coding DNA: TGTGCCACCAGCAGGCTCTTCGGACAGGGCGGGGATCAGCCCCAGCATTTT. Residues: CATSRLFGQGGDQPQHF.

The chain recombines TRBV2 with TRBJ1-1; D is ambiguous. The germline V gene encodes CDR1 SNHLY and CDR2 FYNNEI. Trimming removed 6 bases at V and 2 bases at J, with 13 bases between. CDR3 length: 14 amino acids. CDR3 residues: CASSQTFSNTEAFF. Written as DNA, the CDR3 is TGTGCCAGCAGCCAGACATTCTCAAACACTGAAGCTTTCTTT.

This clonotype was picked up a small number of times. The chain carries TRBV12-3 or TRBV12-4 and TRBJ2-1; D is tentatively TRBD1 or TRBD2 (5 bases each). V was pared by 7 bases and J by 8 bases, with 15 bases between. This CDR3 region has 13 residues. The CDR3 DNA follows: TGTGCCAGCACCGTGACGGGGCCGCATGAGCAGTTCTTC. Encoded protein: CASTVTGPHEQFF.

A few counts support this clonotype. This chain links TRBV12-3 or TRBV12-4 with TRBJ1-6, with 7 bases identical to TRBD1. V lost 6 bases and J lost 5; bases outside the gene matches: 10. CDR3 length equals 16 residues. The CDR3 DNA sequence: TGTGCCAGCAGGTCTTTTTACAGGGGCAATAATTCACCCCTCCACTTT. Residues: CASRSFYRGNNSPLHF.